This T cell receptor (beta chain) was retrieved from a study of brain T cells in children with intractable seizures. Documented time point: blood from clinic visit 5 months post-surgery; TSC patient then seizure free. Surgery cases with the highest brain T cell transcript signatures were chosen for sequencing. Patients received at least one anti-epileptic drug before surgery. As regards this clone: Its antigen is still unknown.

Sequencing was performed with immunoSEQ multiplex PCR; in TCRdb, only in-frame clones are kept and a portion is missing. The data hold around 340,000 clones, with nearly 95% observed a single time. Findings and limits, study-wide: HCMV serostatus was not known, and viral specificity came from CDR3 similarity only.

The receptor's source is a boy less than two years old with tuberous sclerosis and intractable seizures. The source material was peripheral blood, sampled 4 to 6 months after surgery.

CDR3: CASSQVSTATDTQYF. The CDR3 DNA reads TGCGCCAGCAGCCAAGTCTCGACAGCCACAGATACGCAGTATTTT. The chain uses TRBV4-1 and TRBJ2-3; weak D call: TRBD1 (5 bases). Looked up from germline, CDR1 is MGHRA and CDR2 is YSYEKL. The V end lost 1 base, the J end lost 2 bases, and 10 bases lay between the germline ends. This CDR3 contains 15 residues.